This T cell receptor (beta chain) derives from a study of T cell changes during pregnancy in multiple sclerosis. The CDR3 length is 15 residues. Looked up from germline, CDR1 is SGHTA and CDR2 is FQGTGA. Between the trimmed V and J ends, which lost 5 bases and 0 bases, there was a span of 13 bases. This table comes from immunoSEQ multiplex PCR, and its TCRdb copy is limited to in-frame clones, with some not included. The sample consists of 50,000 to 75,000 clones, 91% of them appearing once. The chain employs TRBV7-3 and TRBJ1-1; no clear D gene. Sample: peripheral blood, taken after pregnancy. The clonotype originates from a female donor in good health, enrolled as a control in a pregnancy study. CDR3 DNA sequence: TGTGCCAGCAGCGCGAGCGCGGGGATGAACACTGAAGCTTTCTTT. Translated, it gives CASSASAGMNTEAFF.